What follows are 13 T cell receptor beta chains derived from one specimen sequenced in a study of blood T cell repertoires in COVID-19. Only in-frame clones appear in the TCRdb table, and some are missing; sequencing was by immunoSEQ multiplex PCR. The sample yields about 110,000 clones, about three quarters seen once. The sample comprised peripheral blood. These receptors all come from a man aged 65-85 years with acute or convalescent COVID-19.

This clone appeared a single time. This rearrangement joins TRBV4-1 to TRBJ2-6, with a weak D call TRBD2 (6 bases). This CDR3 region has 16 residues. Germline CDR1 and CDR2: MGHRA and YSYEKL. V was clipped by 4 bases and J by 6 bases, with 16 bases between them. CDR3 amino acids: CASSLQPGLEANVLTF. The DNA of the CDR3 is TGCGCCAGCAGCCTTCAACCGGGACTCGAGGCCAACGTCCTGACTTTC.

The V and J genes are TRBV5-1 and TRBJ2-3, with TRBD1 matching 9 bases. After removal of 0 bases from V and 0 bases from J, the junction contained 2 bases not matched to a gene. The CDR3 spans 16 residues. Per the germline V gene, CDR1 is SGHRS and CDR2 is YFSETQ. The CDR3 is CASSLGTGVSTDTQYF. The CDR3 DNA sequence: TGCGCCAGCAGCTTGGGGACAGGGGTGAGCACAGATACGCAGTATTTT.

The CDR3 loop is CASSQDGGAGQGAIGAFF. CDR3 sequence (DNA): TGTGCCAGCAGCCAAGACGGTGGGGCGGGCCAGGGGGCGATTGGAGCTTTCTTT. The chain has TRBV4-2 and TRBJ1-1, with 8 positions matching TRBD1. This CDR3 is built from 18 residues. Germline V gene lookup returns CDR1 LGHNA and CDR2 YNFKEQ. V trimming: 0 bases; J trimming: 10 bases; junction bases outside the gene matches: 19.

The genes are TRBV18 and TRBJ2-1; 12 bases map to TRBD2. CDR1 KGHSH and CDR2 LQKENI come from the germline V gene. The ends lost 4 bases at V and 7 bases at J; junction bases unmatched: 5. The CDR3 has 15 residues. The chain's CDR3 is CASSRLAGAENEQFF. CDR3 coding DNA: TGTGCCAGCTCACGACTAGCGGGGGCGGAGAATGAGCAGTTCTTC.

The chain combines TRBV3-1 (or the pseudogene TRBV3-2) with TRBJ2-1; perhaps TRBD1 as D (5 bases). CDR1 and CDR2 from the germline V gene are LGHDT and YNNKEL (reference sequence). V was trimmed by 4 bases and J by 3 bases, leaving 7 bases between them. The length of the CDR3 is 13 residues. The DNA for the CDR3 is TGTGCCAGCAGCCCGACAGTCTACAATGAGCAGTTCTTC. Amino acids: CASSPTVYNEQFF.

As for this clone: Compared with germline, one end of the junction differs, possibly owing to a read error. The chain recombines TRBV11-2 with TRBJ2-3; 7 bases agree with TRBD1. The length of the CDR3 is 12 residues. The V gene's germline CDR1 is SGHAT and CDR2 FQNNGV. The DNA for the CDR3 is TGTGCCAGCGCTAAAGAGGGACAGACTCAGGATTTT. This gives the protein CASAKEGQTQDF.

The V gene is TRBV7-9, the J gene TRBJ2-7; 10 bases agree with TRBD1. The CDR3 runs to 19 residues. Germline trimming cut 0 bases from V and 0 bases from J; bases unmatched to any gene: 11. Germline loops: CDR1 SEHNR, CDR2 FQNEAQ (reference sequence). In DNA form, the CDR3 reads TGTGCCAGCAGCTTAGCTGTTAACCCCCGGGACAGGGGCTCCTACGAGCAGTACTTC. This codes for CASSLAVNPRDRGSYEQYF. The entire variable domain, with the rest obtained from reference TRBV7-9 and TRBJ2-7, is as follows: DTGVSQNPRHKITKRGQNVTFRCDPISEHNRLYWYRQTLGQGPEFLTYFQNEAQLEKSRLLSDRFSAERPKGSFSTLEIQRTEQGDSAMYLCASSLAVNPRDRGSYEQYFGPGTRLTVT.

Only one count was recorded for this clone. The rearrangement uses TRBV7-3 and TRBJ2-3, with D unclear. The CDR3 length is 13 residues. Germline-derived CDR1 and CDR2 are SGHTA and FQGTGA. V dropped 5 bases and J dropped 4 bases, with 10 bases sitting between them. The CDR3 spells CASSPLAPDTQYF. The CDR3 nucleotides are TGTGCCAGCAGCCCCCTGGCCCCAGATACGCAGTATTTT.

The chain joins TRBV28 to TRBJ1-2; the D gene is possibly TRBD1 (5 bases). With 6 bases removed from V and 4 bases from J, the gap between germline ends came to 12 bases. The CDR3 has 13 amino acids. The germline gives CDR1 MDHEN, CDR2 SYDVKM. CDR3 in DNA: TGTGCCAGCAGAATCGGTGGGGCCTATGGCTACACCTTC. Its protein is CASRIGGAYGYTF.

This clone was observed once. The chain couples TRBV7-3 to TRBJ2-3, with 8 nucleotides matching TRBD1. V shed 6 bases, J shed 2 bases, and the junction held 7 bases outside the gene matches. The germline gives CDR1 SGHTA, CDR2 FQGTGA. The CDR3 length is 15 residues. Here the CDR3 reads CASRRTGLNTDTQYF. The CDR3 DNA is TGTGCCAGCAGGCGGACAGGGTTAAACACAGATACGCAGTATTTT.

This clone was counted a few times. This sequence joins TRBV5-4 and TRBJ1-1, with D hard to call. V dropped 0 bases and J dropped 1 base, with 16 bases sitting between them. This CDR3 has 17 amino acids. The V gene's germline CDR1 is SGHNT and CDR2 YYREEE (reference sequence). CDR3 nucleotides: TGTGCCAGCAGCTTGGGGGCCTTAGGTCTGGCGAACACTGAAGCTTTCTTT. It specifies CASSLGALGLANTEAFF.

V and J are TRBV5-1 and TRBJ2-1, with 12 bases that match TRBD2. The junction had 13 bases not matched to a gene; V was cut back by 3 bases and J by 3 bases. Germline values: CDR1 SGHRS, CDR2 YFSETQ. CDR3 length: 19 amino acids. CDR3 region: CASSYGLLAGGRFYNEQFF. In DNA form, the CDR3 reads TGCGCCAGCAGCTATGGGTTACTAGCGGGGGGCAGATTCTACAATGAGCAGTTCTTC.

The genes are TRBV5-5 and TRBJ1-4; TRBD1 matches at 11 bases. Unmatched junction bases numbered 5, after V lost 4 bases and J lost 3 bases. The CDR3 is 16 residues long. The germline gives CDR1 SGHKS, CDR2 YYEKEE (reference sequence). Here the CDR3 reads CASSGTGGRSNEKLFF. The DNA of the CDR3 is TGTGCCAGCAGCGGGACAGGGGGACGGTCTAATGAAAAACTGTTTTTT.